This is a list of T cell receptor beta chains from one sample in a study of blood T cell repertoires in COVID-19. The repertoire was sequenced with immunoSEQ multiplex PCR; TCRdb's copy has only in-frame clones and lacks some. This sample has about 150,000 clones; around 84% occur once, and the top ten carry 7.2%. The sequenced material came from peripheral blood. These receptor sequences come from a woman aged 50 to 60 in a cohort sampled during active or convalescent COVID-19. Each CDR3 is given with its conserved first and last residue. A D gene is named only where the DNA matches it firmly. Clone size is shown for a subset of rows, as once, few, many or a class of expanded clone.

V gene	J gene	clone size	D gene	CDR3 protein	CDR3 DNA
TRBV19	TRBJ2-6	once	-	CASRAWGNSGANVLTF	TGTGCCAGTAGAGCTTGGGGCAACTCTGGGGCCAACGTCCTGACTTTC
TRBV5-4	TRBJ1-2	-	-	CASSLGGEAPYGYTF	TGTGCCAGCAGCTTGGGAGGGGAGGCCCCCTATGGCTACACCTTC
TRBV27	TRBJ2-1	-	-	CASSLWAGKNEQFF	TGTGCCAGCAGTTTATGGGCAGGGAAAAATGAGCAGTTCTTC
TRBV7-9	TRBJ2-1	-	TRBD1	CASSSGQGVRDEQFF	TGTGCCAGCAGCTCGGGACAGGGCGTTAGGGATGAGCAGTTCTTC
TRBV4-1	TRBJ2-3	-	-	CASSQERGTHRTDTQYF	TGCGCCAGCAGCCAAGAGCGCGGGACCCACCGCACAGATACGCAGTATTTT
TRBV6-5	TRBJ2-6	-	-	CASSYSRGVGANVLTF	TGTGCCAGCAGTTACTCCCGGGGAGTCGGGGCCAACGTCCTGACTTTC
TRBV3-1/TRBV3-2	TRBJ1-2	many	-	CASNSRGLYGYTF	TGTGCCAGCAACTCGCGGGGGCTCTATGGCTACACCTTC
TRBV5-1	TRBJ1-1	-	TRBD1	CASSLVQGGNTEAFF	TGCGCCAGCAGCTTGGTGCAGGGGGGTAACACTGAAGCTTTCTTT
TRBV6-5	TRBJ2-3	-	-	CASSQRGSTDTQYF	TGTGCCAGCAGTCAAAGGGGAAGCACAGATACGCAGTATTTT
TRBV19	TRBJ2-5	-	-	CASSGGLETQYF	TGTGCCAGTAGCGGGGGGCTGGAGACCCAGTACTTC
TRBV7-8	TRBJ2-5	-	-	CASSLASRGYLQTQYF	TGTGCCAGCAGCTTGGCCTCTCGGGGGTACCTGCAGACCCAGTACTTC
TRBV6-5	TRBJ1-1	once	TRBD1	CASRSGQGNTEAFF	TGTGCCAGCAGGTCCGGACAGGGGAACACTGAAGCTTTCTTT
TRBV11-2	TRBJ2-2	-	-	CASSLVSGRGELFF	TGTGCCAGCAGCTTAGTCAGTGGTCGAGGGGAGCTGTTTTTT
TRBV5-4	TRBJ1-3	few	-	CASSLQGTGNTIYF	TGTGCCAGCAGCTTGCAGGGTACTGGAAACACCATATATTTT
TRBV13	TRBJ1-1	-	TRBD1	CASSIGTGGSTEAFF	TGTGCCAGCAGCATTGGGACAGGGGGTAGTACTGAAGCTTTCTTT
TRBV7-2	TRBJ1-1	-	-	CASSPHWGGGMNTEAFF	TGTGCCAGCAGCCCTCATTGGGGGGGCGGAATGAACACTGAAGCTTTCTTT
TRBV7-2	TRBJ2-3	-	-	CASSLARVRNTDTQYF	TGTGCCAGCAGCTTAGCCAGGGTCCGTAACACAGATACGCAGTATTTT
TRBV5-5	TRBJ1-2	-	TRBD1	CASSLRPGGDYGYTF	TGTGCCAGCAGCTTGCGTCCAGGGGGAGATTATGGCTACACCTTC
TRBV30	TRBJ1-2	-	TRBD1	CAWTKGQGPTSYGYTF	TGTGCCTGGACTAAGGGACAGGGTCCCACGAGCTATGGCTACACCTTC
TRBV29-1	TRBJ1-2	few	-	CSVEAPGNNYGYTF	TGCAGCGTTGAAGCTCCAGGGAACAACTATGGCTACACCTTC
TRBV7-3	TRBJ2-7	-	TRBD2	CASSLGLASNYEQYF	TGTGCCAGCAGCTTAGGACTAGCTTCGAATTACGAGCAGTACTTC
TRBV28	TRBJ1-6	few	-	CASTNRFAGNSNF	TGTGCCAGCACCAACCGTTTCGCCGGGAATAGCAACTTT
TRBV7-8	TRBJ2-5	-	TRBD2	CASSLAPPGGGEETQYF	TGTGCCAGCAGCTTAGCGCCCCCCGGGGGGGGCGAAGAGACCCAGTACTTC
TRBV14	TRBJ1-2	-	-	CASSQEWADSGYGYTF	TGTGCCAGCAGCCAAGAATGGGCGGACTCTGGGTATGGCTACACCTTC
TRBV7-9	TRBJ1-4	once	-	CASSLGAQLNEKLFF	TGTGCCAGCAGCTTAGGGGCCCAACTTAATGAAAAACTGTTTTTT
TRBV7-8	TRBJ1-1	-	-	CASTEVGRGVTEAFF	TGTGCCAGCACCGAAGTCGGCAGGGGTGTCACTGAAGCTTTCTTT
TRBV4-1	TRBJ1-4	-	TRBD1	CASSQGQGNEKLFF	TGCGCCAGCAGCCAAGGACAGGGGAATGAAAAACTGTTTTTT
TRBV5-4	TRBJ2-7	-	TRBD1	CASRAGGSSYEQYF	TGTGCCAGCCGTGCAGGGGGAAGCTCCTACGAGCAGTACTTC
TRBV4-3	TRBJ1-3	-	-	CASSQDRQGTGNTIYF	TGCGCCAGCAGCCAAGATAGGCAGGGAACTGGAAACACCATATATTTT
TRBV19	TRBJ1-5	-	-	CASSTDRNQPQHF	TGTGCCAGTAGTACTGACAGGAATCAGCCCCAGCATTTT
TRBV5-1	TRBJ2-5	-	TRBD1	CASSLLGQLMETQYF	TGCGCCAGCAGCTTACTGGGACAGCTTATGGAGACCCAGTACTTC
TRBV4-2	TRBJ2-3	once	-	CASSPGAGGTTDTQYF	TGTGCCAGCAGCCCGGGGGCCGGGGGGACCACAGATACGCAGTATTTT
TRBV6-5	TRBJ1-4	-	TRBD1	CASKLDRGLEKLFF	TGTGCCAGCAAACTCGACAGGGGGTTGGAAAAACTGTTTTTT
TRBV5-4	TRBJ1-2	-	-	CASSLMGQGHGYTF	TGTGCCAGCAGCTTGATGGGGCAGGGTCATGGCTACACCTTC
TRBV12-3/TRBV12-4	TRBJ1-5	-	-	CASSLSSHQPQHF	TGTGCCAGCAGTTTATCCAGTCATCAGCCCCAGCATTTT
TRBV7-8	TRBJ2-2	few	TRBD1	CASSPQRGQPATGELFF	TGTGCCAGCAGCCCCCAGAGGGGACAGCCTGCCACCGGGGAGCTGTTTTTT
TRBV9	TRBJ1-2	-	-	CASSVDFSNYGYTF	TGTGCCAGCAGCGTAGATTTCAGTAACTATGGCTACACCTTC
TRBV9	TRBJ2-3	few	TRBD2	CASSVGLAGPDTQYF	TGTGCCAGCAGCGTAGGACTAGCGGGACCAGATACGCAGTATTTT
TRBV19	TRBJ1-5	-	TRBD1	CASRRGSGQVNQPQHF	TGTGCCAGTAGGAGGGGGTCGGGACAGGTTAATCAGCCCCAGCATTTT
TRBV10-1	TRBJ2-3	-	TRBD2	CASSPGGAITTDTQYF	TGCGCCAGCAGTCCGGGGGGGGCTATTACCACAGATACGCAGTATTTT
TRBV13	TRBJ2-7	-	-	CASSPRGDPREQYF	TGTGCCAGCAGCCCAAGGGGCGACCCCCGCGAGCAGTACTTC